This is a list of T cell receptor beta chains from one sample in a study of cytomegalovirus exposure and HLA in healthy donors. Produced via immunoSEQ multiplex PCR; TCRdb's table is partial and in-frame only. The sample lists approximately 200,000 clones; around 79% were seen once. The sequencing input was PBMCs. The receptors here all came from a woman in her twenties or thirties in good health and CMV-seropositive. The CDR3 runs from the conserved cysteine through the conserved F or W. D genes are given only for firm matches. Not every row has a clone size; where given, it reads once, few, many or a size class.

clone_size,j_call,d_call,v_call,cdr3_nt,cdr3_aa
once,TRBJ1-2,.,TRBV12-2,TGTGCAAGTCGCCTTGGCGCGGGGACAGGGGCGAAACGTGACTATGGCTACACCTTC,CASRLGAGTGAKRDYGYTF
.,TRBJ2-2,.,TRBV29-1,TGCAGCGTTGTTCCAGGGTCCGGGGAGCTGTTTTTT,CSVVPGSGELFF
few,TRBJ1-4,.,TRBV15,TGTGCCACCAGCACGAGCGGAGGGGATGAAAAACTGTTTTTT,CATSTSGGDEKLFF
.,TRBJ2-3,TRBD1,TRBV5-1,TGCGCCAGCAGCCATTTTGGCACAGGGGAGATCACAGATACGCAGTATTTT,CASSHFGTGEITDTQYF
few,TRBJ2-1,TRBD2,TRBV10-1,TGCGCCAGCAGTGAATCCACTAGCGGGGGCAATGAGCAGTTCTTC,CASSESTSGGNEQFF
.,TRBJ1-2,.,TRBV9,TGTGCCAGCAACTCGGGCACCGGGGGGGGCTACACCTTC,CASNSGTGGGYTF
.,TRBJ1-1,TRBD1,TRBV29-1,TGCAGCGCAAACGGGCAGGGGGCGAACACTGAAGCTTTCTTT,CSANGQGANTEAFF
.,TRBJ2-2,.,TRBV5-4,TGTGCCAGCAGCCGCGATAACACCGGGGAGCTGTTTTTT,CASSRDNTGELFF
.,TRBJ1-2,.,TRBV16,TGTGCCAGCAGCCAATCCCCCAACGGTGCGCCATCGGGCTACACCTTC,CASSQSPNGAPSGYTF
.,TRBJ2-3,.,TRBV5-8,TGTGCCAGCAGCTTGGCGCGGGGAAGCACAGATACGCAGTATTTT,CASSLARGSTDTQYF
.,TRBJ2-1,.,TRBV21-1,TGTGCCAGCAGCAAAGGGGACCTAGCGGGAGAGCAGTTCTTC,CASSKGDLAGEQFF
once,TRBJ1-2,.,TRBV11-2,TGTGCCAGCAGCCTTGACAGCGTCTATGGCTACACCTTC,CASSLDSVYGYTF
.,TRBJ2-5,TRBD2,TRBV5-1,TGCGCCAGCAGCTTGAGACTGCAGGGACTAGCGGGAGGGCCGGGGGAGACCCAGTACTTC,CASSLRLQGLAGGPGETQYF
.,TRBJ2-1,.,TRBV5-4,TGTGCCAGCAGCCCCCTAGGTTACAATGAGCAGTTCTTC,CASSPLGYNEQFF
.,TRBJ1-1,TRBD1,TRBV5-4,TGTGCCAGCAGCTTGGGGGCAGGGGGGAACACTGAAGCTTTCTTT,CASSLGAGGNTEAFF
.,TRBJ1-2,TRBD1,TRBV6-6,TGTGCCAGCAGACCCTGGACAGGGCAGTTTGAAGGCTACACCTTC,CASRPWTGQFEGYTF
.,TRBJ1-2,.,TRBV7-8,TGTGCCAGCAGCTTAAGACAGAACTATGGCTACACCTTC,CASSLRQNYGYTF
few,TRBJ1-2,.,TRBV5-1,TGCGCCAGCAGCTTTGGTCAGGGGACTACTGGCTACACCTTC,CASSFGQGTTGYTF
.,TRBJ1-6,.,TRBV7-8,TGTGCCAGCAGCTCGAGATTAAATTCACCCCTCCACTTT,CASSSRLNSPLHF
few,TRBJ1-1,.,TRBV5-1,TGCGCCAGCAGCCTACGTGGGGGGGGCACTGAAGCTTTCTTT,CASSLRGGGTEAFF
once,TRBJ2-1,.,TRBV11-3,TGTGCCAGCAGCCCTAGTTGGGTTTCCGGGAGACTCGCTGAGCAGTTCTTC,CASSPSWVSGRLAEQFF
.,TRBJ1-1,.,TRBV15,TGTGCCACCAGCAGAGAGGGGGGGCGCATGAACACTGAAGCTTTCTTT,CATSREGGRMNTEAFF
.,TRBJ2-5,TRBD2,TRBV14,TGTGCCAGCAGCCAGGGGATCCTTAGCGGGGGCCAAGAGACCCAGTACTTC,CASSQGILSGGQETQYF
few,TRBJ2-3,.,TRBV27,TGTGCCAGCAGTCGGACAGGGCGGGGGATCACAGATACGCAGTATTTT,CASSRTGRGITDTQYF
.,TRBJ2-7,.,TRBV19,TGTGCCAGTAGTAATGGACTCCGCTCCATGGGGGAGCAGTACTTC,CASSNGLRSMGEQYF
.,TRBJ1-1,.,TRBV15,TGTGCCACCAGCATTCGGAGGGGCACTGAAGCTTTCTTT,CATSIRRGTEAFF
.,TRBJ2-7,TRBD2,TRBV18,TGTGCCAGCTCACCGAGCGGGAGGGTCCTCTACGAGCAGTACTTC,CASSPSGRVLYEQYF
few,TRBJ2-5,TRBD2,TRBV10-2,TGCGCCAGCACGAGCGGGGGTGGGGAAGAGACCCAGTACTTC,CASTSGGGEETQYF
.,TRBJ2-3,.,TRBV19,TGTGCCAGTTTGGGCTCTTCGGGGACAGATACGCAGTATTTT,CASLGSSGTDTQYF
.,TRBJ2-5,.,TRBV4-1,TGCGCCAGCAGCCAAGGGTGGTGGCAGGCCCACCAAGAGACCCAGTACTTC,CASSQGWWQAHQETQYF
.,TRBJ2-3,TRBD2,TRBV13,TGTGCCAGCAGCCCCTGGACTAGCGGGGAGGTAATGGGCACAGATACGCAGTATTTT,CASSPWTSGEVMGTDTQYF
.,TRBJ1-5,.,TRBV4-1,TGCGCCAGCCGGGGGGAGGGCGATCAGCCCCAGCATTTT,CASRGEGDQPQHF
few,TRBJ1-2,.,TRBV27,TGTGCCAGCAGTCCCCGGGAAGGTTATGGCTACACCTTC,CASSPREGYGYTF
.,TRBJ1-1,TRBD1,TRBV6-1,TGTGCCAGCAGTGAATTGGTCAGGGGGTATTCTGAAGCTTTCTTT,CASSELVRGYSEAFF
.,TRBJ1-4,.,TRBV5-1,TGCGCCAGCAGCTTGCAGACAGGTGGGGAAAAACTGTTTTTT,CASSLQTGGEKLFF
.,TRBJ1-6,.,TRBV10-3,TGTGCCATCAGTAGAACAGACAGCTCCTATAATTCACCCCTCCACTTT,CAISRTDSSYNSPLHF
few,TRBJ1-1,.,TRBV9,TGTGCCAGCAGCGTATCCCTAGGGGTCACTGAAGCTTTCTTT,CASSVSLGVTEAFF
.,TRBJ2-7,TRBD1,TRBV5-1,TGCGCCAGCAGCTTGGAGGGGGCTCCCTACGAGCAGTACTTC,CASSLEGAPYEQYF
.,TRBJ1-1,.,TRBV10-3,TGTGCCATCAGTGACCGGGAGGGGGACACTGAAGCTTTCTTT,CAISDREGDTEAFF
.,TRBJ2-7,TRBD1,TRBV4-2,TGTGCCAGCAGCCACCCGGGACAGGGAGAGGACGAGCAGTACTTC,CASSHPGQGEDEQYF
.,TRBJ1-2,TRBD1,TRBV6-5,TGTGCCAGCAGTCGGGACAGAACTAACTATGGCTACACCTTC,CASSRDRTNYGYTF
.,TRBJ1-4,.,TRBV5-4,TGTGCCAGCAGCTCGGACAGCTCACATGGTGAAAAACTGTTTTTT,CASSSDSSHGEKLFF
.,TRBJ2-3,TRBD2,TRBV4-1,TGCGCCAGCAGCCGCACCGGGGGTAGCGGGTCGGAAGATACGCAGTATTTT,CASSRTGGSGSEDTQYF
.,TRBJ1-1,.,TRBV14,TGTGCCAGCAGCCGCGAACTGAACACTGAAGCTTTCTTT,CASSRELNTEAFF
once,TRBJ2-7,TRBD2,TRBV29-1,TGCAGCGTTCAAGCGGGGTCTGGCGAGCAGTACTTC,CSVQAGSGEQYF
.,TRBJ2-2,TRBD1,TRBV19,TGTGCCAGTAGTATACTCCAGGGGGCGACCGGGGAGCTGTTTTTT,CASSILQGATGELFF
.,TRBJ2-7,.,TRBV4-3,TGCGCCAGCAGCTCTTACCGGGGTTACGAGCAGTACTTC,CASSSYRGYEQYF
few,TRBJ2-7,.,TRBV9,TGTGCCAGCAGCGTAGATGGAGCGAGTTCCTACGAGCAGTACTTC,CASSVDGASSYEQYF
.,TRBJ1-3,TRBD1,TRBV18,TGTGCCAGCTCACTCACCCGGGACAGGCGGACTGGAAACACCATATATTTT,CASSLTRDRRTGNTIYF
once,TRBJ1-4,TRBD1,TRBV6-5,TGTGCCAGCAGTCGACAGGGGCGGGGTGAAAAACTGTTTTTT,CASSRQGRGEKLFF
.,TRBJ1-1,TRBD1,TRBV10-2,TGCGCCAGCAGTGGAAGACGACAGGGAGGGAACACTGAAGCTTTCTTT,CASSGRRQGGNTEAFF
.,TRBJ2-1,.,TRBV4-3,TGCGCCAGCAGCCAAGGGGTAGCGACCTACAATGAGCAGTTCTTC,CASSQGVATYNEQFF